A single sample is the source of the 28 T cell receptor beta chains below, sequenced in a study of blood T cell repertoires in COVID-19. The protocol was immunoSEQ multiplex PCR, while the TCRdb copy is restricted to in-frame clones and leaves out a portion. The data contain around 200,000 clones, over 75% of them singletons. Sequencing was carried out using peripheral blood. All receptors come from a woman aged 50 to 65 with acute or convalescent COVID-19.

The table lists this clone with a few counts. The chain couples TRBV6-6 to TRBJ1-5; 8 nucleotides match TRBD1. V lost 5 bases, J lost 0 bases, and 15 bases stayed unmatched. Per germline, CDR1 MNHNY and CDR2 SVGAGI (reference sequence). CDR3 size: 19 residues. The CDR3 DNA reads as TGTGCCAGCAGTCCATACCCGGCCAGGACAGGGTTTAGCAATCAGCCCCAGCATTTT. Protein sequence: CASSPYPARTGFSNQPQHF.

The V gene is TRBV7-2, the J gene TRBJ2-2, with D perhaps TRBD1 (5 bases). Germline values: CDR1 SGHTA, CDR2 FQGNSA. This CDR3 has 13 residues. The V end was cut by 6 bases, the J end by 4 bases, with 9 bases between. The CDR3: CASRSRGTGELFF. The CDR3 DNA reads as TGTGCCAGCAGGTCTAGGGGCACCGGGGAGCTGTTTTTT.

CDR3 in amino acids: CASRRGQGVEGNEQFF. DNA of the CDR3: TGTGCCAGCAGAAGAGGACAGGGGGTTGAGGGGAATGAGCAGTTCTTC. The chain uses TRBV2 and TRBJ2-1; 10 bases line up with TRBD1. Germline CDR1 and CDR2: SNHLY and FYNNEI. The CDR3 extends over 16 amino acids. The V and J ends lost 6 bases and 7 bases, in that order; junction bases with no gene match: 12.

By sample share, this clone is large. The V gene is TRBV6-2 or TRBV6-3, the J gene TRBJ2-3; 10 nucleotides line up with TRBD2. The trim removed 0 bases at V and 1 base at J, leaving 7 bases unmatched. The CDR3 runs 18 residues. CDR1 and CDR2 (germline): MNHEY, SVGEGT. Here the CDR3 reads CASSYSRGGTSGTDTQYF. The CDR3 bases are TGTGCCAGCAGTTACTCTCGAGGCGGGACTAGCGGCACAGATACGCAGTATTTT.

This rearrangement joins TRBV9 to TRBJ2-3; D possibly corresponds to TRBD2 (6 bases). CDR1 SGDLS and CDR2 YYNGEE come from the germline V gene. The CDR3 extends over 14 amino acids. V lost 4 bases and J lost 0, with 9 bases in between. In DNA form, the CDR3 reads TGTGCCAGCAGCCCCGGGACTAGCACAGATACGCAGTATTTT. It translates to CASSPGTSTDTQYF.

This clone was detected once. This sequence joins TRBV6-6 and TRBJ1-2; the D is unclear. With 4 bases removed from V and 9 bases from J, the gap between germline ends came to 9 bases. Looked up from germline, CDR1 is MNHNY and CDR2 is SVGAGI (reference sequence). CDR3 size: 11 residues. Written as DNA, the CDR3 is TGTGCCAGCAGTTCCTATTTGAGCTACACCTTC. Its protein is CASSSYLSYTF.

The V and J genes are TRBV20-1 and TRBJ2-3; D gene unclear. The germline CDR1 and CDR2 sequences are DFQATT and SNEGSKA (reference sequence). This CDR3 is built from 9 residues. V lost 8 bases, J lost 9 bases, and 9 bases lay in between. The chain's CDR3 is CSPPRTQYF. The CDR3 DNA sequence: TGCAGTCCGCCTAGGACGCAGTATTTT.

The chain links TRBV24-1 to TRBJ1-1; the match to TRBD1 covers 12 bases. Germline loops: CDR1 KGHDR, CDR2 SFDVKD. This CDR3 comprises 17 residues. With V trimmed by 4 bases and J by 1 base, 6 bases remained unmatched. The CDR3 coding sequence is TGTGCCACCAGTGAGTCCGGGACAGGGGGCAGGAACACTGAAGCTTTCTTT. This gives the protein CATSESGTGGRNTEAFF.

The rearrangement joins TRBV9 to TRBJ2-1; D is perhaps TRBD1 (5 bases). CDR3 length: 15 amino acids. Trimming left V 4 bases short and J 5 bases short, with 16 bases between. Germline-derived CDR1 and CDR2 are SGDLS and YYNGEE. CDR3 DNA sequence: TGTGCCAGCAGCTCCCGGGCAGGGCTAAACAATGAGCAGTTCTTC. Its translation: CASSSRAGLNNEQFF.

CDR3 region: CASSLGGPKNIQYF. CDR3 nucleotides: TGTGCCAGCAGCTTAGGGGGACCCAAAAACATTCAGTACTTC. The gene calls are TRBV5-4 and TRBJ2-4, with D maybe TRBD1 (6 bases). CDR1 is SGHNT and CDR2 is YYREEE in the germline V gene (reference sequence). V was shortened by 2 bases and J by 2 bases, with 8 bases between the two germline ends. There are 14 residues in the CDR3.

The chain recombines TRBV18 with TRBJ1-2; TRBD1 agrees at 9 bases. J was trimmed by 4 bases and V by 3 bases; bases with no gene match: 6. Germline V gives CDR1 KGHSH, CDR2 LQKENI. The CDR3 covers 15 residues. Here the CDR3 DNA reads TGTGCCAGCTCACCGGACAGGGGCCCCTTCTATGGCTACACCTTC. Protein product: CASSPDRGPFYGYTF.

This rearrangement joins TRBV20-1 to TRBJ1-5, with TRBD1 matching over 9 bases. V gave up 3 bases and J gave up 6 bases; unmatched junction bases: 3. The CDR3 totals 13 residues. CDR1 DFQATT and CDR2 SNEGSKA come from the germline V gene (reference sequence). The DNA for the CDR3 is TGCAGTGCTAGTAGACAGGGGGGTCAGCCCCAGCATTTT. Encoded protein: CSASRQGGQPQHF.

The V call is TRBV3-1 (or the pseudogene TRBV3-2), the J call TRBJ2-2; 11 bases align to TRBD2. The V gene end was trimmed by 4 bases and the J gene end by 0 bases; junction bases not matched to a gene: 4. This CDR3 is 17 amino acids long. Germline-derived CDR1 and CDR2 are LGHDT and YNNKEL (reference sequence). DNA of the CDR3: TGTGCCAGCAGCCGCGGACTAGCGGGCGCGAACACCGGGGAGCTGTTTTTT. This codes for CASSRGLAGANTGELFF.

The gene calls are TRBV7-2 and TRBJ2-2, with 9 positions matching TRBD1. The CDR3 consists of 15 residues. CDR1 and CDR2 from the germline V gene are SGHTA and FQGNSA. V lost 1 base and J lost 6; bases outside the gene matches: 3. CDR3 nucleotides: TGTGCCAGCAGCTTAGGGACAGGGGCGGCCGGGGAGCTGTTTTTT. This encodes CASSLGTGAAGELFF.

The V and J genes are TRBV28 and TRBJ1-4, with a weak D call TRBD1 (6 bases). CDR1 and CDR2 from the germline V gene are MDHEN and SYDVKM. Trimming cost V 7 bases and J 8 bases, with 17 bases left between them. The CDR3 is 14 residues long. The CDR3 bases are TGTGCCAGCACCCTCGTGGACAGTCGGGAAAAACTGTTTTTT. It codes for CASTLVDSREKLFF. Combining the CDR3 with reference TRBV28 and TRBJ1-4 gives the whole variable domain DVKVTQSSRYLVKRTGEKVFLECVQDMDHENMFWYRQDPGLGLRLIYFSYDVKMKEKGDIPEGYSVSREKKERFSLILESASTNQTSMYLCASTLVDSREKLFFGSGTQLSVL.

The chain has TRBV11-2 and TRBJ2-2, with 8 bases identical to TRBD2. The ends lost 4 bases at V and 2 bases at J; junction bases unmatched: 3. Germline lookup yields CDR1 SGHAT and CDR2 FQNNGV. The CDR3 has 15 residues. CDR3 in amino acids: CASSYGTRNTGELFF. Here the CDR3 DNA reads TGTGCCAGCAGCTACGGGACTAGAAACACCGGGGAGCTGTTTTTT.

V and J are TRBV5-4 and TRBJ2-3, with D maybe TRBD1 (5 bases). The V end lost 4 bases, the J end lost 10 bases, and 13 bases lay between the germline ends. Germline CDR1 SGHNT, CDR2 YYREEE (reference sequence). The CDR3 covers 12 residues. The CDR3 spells CASSPLQGAQYF. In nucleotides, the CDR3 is TGTGCCAGCAGCCCCCTTCAGGGTGCGCAGTATTTT.

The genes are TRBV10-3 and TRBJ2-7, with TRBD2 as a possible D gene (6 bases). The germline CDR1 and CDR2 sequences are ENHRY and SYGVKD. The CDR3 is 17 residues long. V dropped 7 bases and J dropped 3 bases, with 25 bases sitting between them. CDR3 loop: CAITPGASGGSSYEQYF. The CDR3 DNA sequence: TGTGCCATCACCCCCGGGGCTAGTGGGGGGTCGAGCTACGAGCAGTACTTC.

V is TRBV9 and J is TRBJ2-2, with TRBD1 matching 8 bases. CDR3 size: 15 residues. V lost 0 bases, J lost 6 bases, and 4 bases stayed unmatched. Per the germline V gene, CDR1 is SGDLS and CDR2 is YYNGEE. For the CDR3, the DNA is TGTGCCAGCAGCGTAGCAGGGGGCATCGCCGGGGAGCTGTTTTTT. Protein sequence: CASSVAGGIAGELFF.

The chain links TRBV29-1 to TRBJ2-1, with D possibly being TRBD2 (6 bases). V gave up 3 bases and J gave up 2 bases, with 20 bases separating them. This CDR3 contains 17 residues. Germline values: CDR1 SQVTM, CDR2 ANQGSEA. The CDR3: CSVEPPRERGAYNEQFF. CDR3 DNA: TGCAGCGTTGAGCCCCCCCGGGAGCGAGGGGCCTACAATGAGCAGTTCTTC.

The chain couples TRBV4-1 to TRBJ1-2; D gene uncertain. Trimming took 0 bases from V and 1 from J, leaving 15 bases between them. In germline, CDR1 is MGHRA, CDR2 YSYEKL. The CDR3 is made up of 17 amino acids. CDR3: CASSQDRGSPVNYGYTF. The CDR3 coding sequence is TGCGCCAGCAGCCAAGATCGAGGGTCCCCCGTTAACTATGGCTACACCTTC.

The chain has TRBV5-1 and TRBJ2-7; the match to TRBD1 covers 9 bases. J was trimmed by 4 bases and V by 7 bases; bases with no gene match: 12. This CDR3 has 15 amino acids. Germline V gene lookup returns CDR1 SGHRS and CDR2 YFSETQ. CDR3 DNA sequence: TGCGCCAGCTCGCCGGGACAGGGTCCCTTTTACGAGCAGTACTTC. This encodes CASSPGQGPFYEQYF. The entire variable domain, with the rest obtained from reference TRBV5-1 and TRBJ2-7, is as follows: KAGVTQTPRYLIKTRGQQVTLSCSPISGHRSVSWYQQTPGQGLQFLFEYFSETQRNKGNFPGRFSGRQFSNSRSEMNVSTLELGDSALYLCASSPGQGPFYEQYFGPGTRLTVT.

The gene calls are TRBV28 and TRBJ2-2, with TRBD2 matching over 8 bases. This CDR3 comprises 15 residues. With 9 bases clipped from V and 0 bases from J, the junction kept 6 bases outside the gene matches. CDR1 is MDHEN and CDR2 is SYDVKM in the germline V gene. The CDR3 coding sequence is TGTGCCAGTGCCCTGGGACTAGCGAACACCGGGGAGCTGTTTTTT. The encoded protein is CASALGLANTGELFF.

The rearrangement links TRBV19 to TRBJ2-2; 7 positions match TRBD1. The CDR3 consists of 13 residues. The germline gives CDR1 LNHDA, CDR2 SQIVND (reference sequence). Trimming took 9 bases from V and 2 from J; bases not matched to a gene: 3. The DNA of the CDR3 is TGTGCCAGCCGGGACAGAAACACCGGGGAGCTGTTTTTT. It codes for CASRDRNTGELFF.

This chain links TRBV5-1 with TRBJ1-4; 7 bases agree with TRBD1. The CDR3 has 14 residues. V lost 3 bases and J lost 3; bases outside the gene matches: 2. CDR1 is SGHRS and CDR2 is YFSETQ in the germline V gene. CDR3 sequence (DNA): TGCGCCAGCAGCTCCAGGGGGGCTAATGAAAAACTGTTTTTT. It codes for CASSSRGANEKLFF.

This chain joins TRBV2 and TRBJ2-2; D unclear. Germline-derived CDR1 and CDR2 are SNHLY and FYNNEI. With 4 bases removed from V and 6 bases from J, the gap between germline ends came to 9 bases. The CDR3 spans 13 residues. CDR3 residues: CASSGETSGELFF. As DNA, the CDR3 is TGTGCCAGCAGTGGAGAAACGTCCGGGGAGCTGTTTTTT.

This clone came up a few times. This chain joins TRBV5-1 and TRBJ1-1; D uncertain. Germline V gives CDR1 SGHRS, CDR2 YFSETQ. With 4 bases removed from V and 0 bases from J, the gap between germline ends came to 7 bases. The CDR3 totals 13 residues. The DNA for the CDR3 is TGCGCCAGCAGCCCGCGAATGAACACTGAAGCTTTCTTT. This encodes CASSPRMNTEAFF.

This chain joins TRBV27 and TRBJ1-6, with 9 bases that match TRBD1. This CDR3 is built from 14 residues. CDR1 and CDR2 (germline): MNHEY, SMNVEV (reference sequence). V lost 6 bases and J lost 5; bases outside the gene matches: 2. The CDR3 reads CASSWTGDNSPLHF. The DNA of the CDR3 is TGTGCCAGCAGCTGGACAGGGGATAATTCACCCCTCCACTTT.